A selection of T cell receptor beta chains follows, all from one sample in a study of cytomegalovirus exposure and HLA in healthy donors. TCRdb keeps only in-frame clones here, not all; method: immunoSEQ multiplex PCR. The sample has roughly 180,000 clones; more than 60% are singletons. The sequencing input was PBMCs. The receptor set was obtained from a woman in her twenties or thirties in good health and CMV-seropositive. The conserved cysteine and the conserved F or W are not part of the CDR3 here. Each record gives: J gene, V gene, D gene, CDR3 protein. The D gene is left open where the match is weak.

TRBJ1-3 | TRBV7-6 | NA | ASSLGTKTHTIY
TRBJ2-7 | TRBV27 | TRBD1 | ASSFSRGPVPYEQY
TRBJ2-1 | TRBV11-2 | TRBD2 | ASSGRTSVDEQF
TRBJ2-7 | TRBV5-1 | TRBD1 | ASSLGDSTYEQY
TRBJ1-1 | TRBV5-1 | NA | ASSLRTGLGTEAF
TRBJ2-1 | TRBV15 | NA | ATSRRDSEQF
TRBJ1-1 | TRBV7-2 | NA | ATKGNLNTEAF
TRBJ2-7 | TRBV15 | NA | ATSRGRARDEQY
TRBJ1-1 | TRBV15 | NA | ATSGSGQPNTEAF
TRBJ2-5 | TRBV10-3 | NA | AIKEQTDGTQY
TRBJ1-2 | TRBV7-2 | NA | ASIPGPGITYGYT
TRBJ2-3 | TRBV5-1 | TRBD2 | ASSFGAREPPDTQY
TRBJ2-7 | TRBV5-1 | NA | ASRPTPGQSYEQY
TRBJ2-7 | TRBV5-1 | NA | ASSGEQGPFYYEQY
TRBJ2-1 | TRBV27 | TRBD2 | ASSLSGTSGGSYNEQF
TRBJ1-1 | TRBV7-6 | NA | ASSPRRANTEAF
TRBJ2-7 | TRBV28 | TRBD1 | ASTPGQGPYEQY
TRBJ2-7 | TRBV5-4 | TRBD2 | ASSPGGVYEQY
TRBJ2-7 | TRBV28 | NA | ASSPGAISSYEQY
TRBJ2-1 | TRBV5-6 | TRBD2 | ASSFLAGAYNEQF
TRBJ2-2 | TRBV6-1 | NA | ASSEGAPPGELF
TRBJ2-7 | TRBV10-1 | TRBD2 | ARVLATDYEQY
TRBJ2-7 | TRBV28 | NA | ASSSPHLGDSYEQY
TRBJ1-3 | TRBV29-1 | TRBD1 | SVGTGGLRNTIY
TRBJ1-1 | TRBV6-5 | NA | ASRGRRNTEAF
TRBJ2-7 | TRBV5-1 | TRBD1 | ASSLGQGAEQY
TRBJ2-3 | TRBV5-6 | TRBD2 | ASSSTVASGRITDTQY
TRBJ1-2 | TRBV2 | NA | ASRGFLGEGSGYT
TRBJ2-7 | TRBV9 | TRBD1 | ASSETGQGALYEQY
TRBJ2-7 | TRBV7-6 | TRBD2 | ASSLEVSGTNYEQY
TRBJ2-2 | TRBV7-9 | TRBD2 | ASSSPGLAETGELF
TRBJ2-7 | TRBV30 | NA | AWNQGSYEQY
TRBJ2-7 | TRBV5-1 | NA | ASSRRPASGYEQY